A single sample gave rise to the 21 T cell receptor beta chains below, sequenced in a study of molecular identifiers for immune sequencing clone quantification. TCRdb recomputed calls from the PCR reads with MiXCR, one row per CDR3 protein. The table records 550,000 to 750,000 distinct CDR3 sequences, roughly 21% of them present only once. Sample: naive CD8+ T cells from blood, with Jurkat cell RNA spiked in. Subset defined: FACS-sorted CD8+CD4-CCR7+CD45RA+ naive T cells. The receptors were sampled from a human donor in good health. Some libraries in this study had Jurkat cell RNA spiked in.

Comments on this clonotype: A much larger clonotype is one base distant, so this may be a read error. As the CDR3 is not closed by the conserved phenylalanine or tryptophan, this likely results from a read error. The chain combines TRBV20-1 with TRBJ2-2; D uncertain. This CDR3 has 13 residues. V lost 6 bases to trimming and J lost 4 bases, with 12 bases between them. Germline CDR1 is DFQATT and CDR2 is SNEGSKA (reference sequence). This chain's CDR3 is CSALERPTGELFL. CDR3 nucleotides: TGCAGTGCCCTTGAAAGACCCACCGGGGAGCTGTTTCTT.

This clonotype was observed at least ten times. The chain uses TRBV12-3 or TRBV12-4 and TRBJ2-3; D unclear. This CDR3 comprises 15 residues. With 6 bases removed from V and 6 bases from J, the gap between germline ends came to 19 bases. The CDR3 DNA is TGTGCCAGCAGCCGCCTCCTAGTGTCTCGGGATACGCAGTATTTT. Its protein is CASSRLLVSRDTQYF.

This clonotype was detected a few times. This chain joins TRBV20-1 and TRBJ2-1; D is unclear. CDR3 size: 12 residues. Germline V lookup: CDR1 DFQATT, CDR2 SNEGSKA (reference sequence). V was trimmed by 4 bases and J by 8 bases, leaving 12 bases between them. The CDR3 region is CSANGPTHEQFF. Written as DNA, the CDR3 is TGCAGTGCTAACGGTCCGACGCATGAGCAGTTCTTC.

This clonotype appeared many times. One junction end does not reproduce the germline sequence, and a read error may be involved. The chain is built from TRBV14 and TRBJ2-1; 7 positions match TRBD1. From germline, CDR1 is SGHDN and CDR2 FVKESK. The CDR3 is made up of 13 amino acids. DNA for the CDR3: TGTGCCAGCAGCCAAGATAGGGCCAGGGGGATGGTCTTC. Translated, it gives CASSQDRARGMVF.

This clonotype appeared a few times. The chain is built from TRBV4-3 and TRBJ1-2; D uncertain. This CDR3 comprises 19 residues. The germline V gene has CDR1 LGHNA and CDR2 YSLEER. V shed 0 bases and J shed 2 bases, with 22 bases lying between them. The CDR3 reads CASSQDLFQKLIYNYGYTF. The DNA for the CDR3 is TGCGCCAGCAGCCAAGATCTGTTCCAGAAGCTTATATACAACTATGGCTACACCTTC.

This clonotype has at least ten counts. The CDR3 loop reads CASSGGQGMSPLHF. CDR3 nucleotide sequence: TGTGCCAGCAGCGGGGGACAGGGAATGTCACCCCTCCACTTT. The chain carries TRBV5-6 and TRBJ1-6; 9 nucleotides line up with TRBD1. Germline lookup yields CDR1 SGHDT and CDR2 YYEEEE. The CDR3 is 14 residues long. V lost 4 bases, J lost 10 bases, and 6 bases stayed unmatched.

This clonotype was seen many times. The V and J genes are TRBV6-6 and TRBJ2-3, with 9 positions matching TRBD2. CDR3 length: 16 residues. V shed 0 bases, J shed 7 bases, and the junction held 8 bases outside the gene matches. Germline V gene lookup returns CDR1 MNHNY and CDR2 SVGAGI (reference sequence). CDR3 in amino acids: CASSYSYAGGQHTQYF. The CDR3 region has the DNA TGTGCCAGCAGTTACTCGTACGCGGGGGGGCAACATACGCAGTATTTT.

This clonotype was observed at least ten times. This sequence joins TRBV28 and TRBJ2-5; 9 nucleotides line up with TRBD1. Germline CDR1 and CDR2: MDHEN and SYDVKM. J was trimmed by 1 base and V by 4 bases; bases with no gene match: 7. The CDR3 has 16 amino acids. As DNA, the CDR3 is TGTGCCAGCAGTTCATTCCGGGACAGGGTCCAAGAGACCCAGTACTTC. Translating gives CASSSFRDRVQETQYF. Looking up the rest from reference TRBV28 and TRBJ2-5 gives the full variable domain: DVKVTQSSRYLVKRTGEKVFLECVQDMDHENMFWYRQDPGLGLRLIYFSYDVKMKEKGDIPEGYSVSREKKERFSLILESASTNQTSMYLCASSSFRDRVQETQYFGPGTRLLVL.

This clonotype was seen at least ten times. CDR3 sequence: CASSLEGIGEKLFF. CDR3 DNA sequence: TGTGCCAGCAGCTTGGAGGGTATCGGTGAAAAACTGTTTTTT. The genes are TRBV5-4 and TRBJ1-4; unclear D gene. V was clipped by 0 bases and J by 7 bases, with 10 bases between them. CDR1 and CDR2 from the germline V gene are SGHNT and YYREEE (reference sequence). The CDR3 runs to 14 residues.

In regard to this clonotype: A much larger clone differs by one base, so this may be a read error. The V and J genes are TRBV9 and TRBJ1-5; D not resolved. Germline V gives CDR1 SGDLS, CDR2 YYNGEE. The CDR3 extends over 15 amino acids. V was pared by 0 bases and J by 9 bases, with 16 bases between. This chain's CDR3 is CASSVVDLIGRPQHF. CDR3 sequence (DNA): TGTGCCAGCAGCGTAGTTGACCTTATAGGTCGGCCCCAGCATTTT.

This clonotype was recorded at least ten times. The chain links TRBV5-6 to TRBJ1-1, with TRBD1 as a possible D gene (5 bases). Germline-derived CDR1 and CDR2 are SGHDT and YYEEEE. V was pared by 2 bases and J by 3 bases, with 11 bases between. The CDR3 loop spans 14 amino acids. The CDR3: CASSFPLGDTEAFF. In DNA form, the CDR3 reads TGTGCCAGCAGCTTTCCCCTGGGGGACACTGAAGCTTTCTTT.

This clonotype appeared a few times. The CDR3 sequence is CASSHTSGAAYNEQFF. In nucleotides, the CDR3 is TGCGCCAGCAGCCACACTAGCGGGGCGGCCTACAATGAGCAGTTCTTC. V usage is TRBV4-3 and J usage is TRBJ2-1; 10 nucleotides agree with TRBD2. Per germline, CDR1 LGHNA and CDR2 YSLEER. J gave up 2 bases and V 3 bases, and 4 bases lay outside the gene matches. The CDR3 spans 16 residues.

The table lists this clonotype with many counts. V gene TRBV20-1 combines with J gene TRBJ2-7; D gene ambiguous. Trimming took off 1 base at V and 3 bases at J, with 13 bases between the two ends. The CDR3 contains 14 residues. Germline CDR1 and CDR2: DFQATT and SNEGSKA (reference sequence). The CDR3 nucleotides read TGCAGTGCTAGAGCGAGGCAGCGAAACTACGAGCAGTACTTC. It translates to CSARARQRNYEQYF.

About this clonotype: A much larger clone lies a single base off, so this may be a read error. The chain recombines TRBV27 with TRBJ1-1; perhaps TRBD1 as D (5 bases). V was shortened by 5 bases and J by 4 bases, with 17 bases between the two germline ends. The length of the CDR3 is 15 residues. The germline V gene has CDR1 MNHEY and CDR2 SMNVEV (reference sequence). In nucleotides, the CDR3 is TGTGCCAGCAGTGCAGGGCCGGGGGGGGGCACTGAAGCTTTCTTT. Its protein is CASSAGPGGGTEAFF.

This clonotype was observed at least ten times. The gene calls are TRBV7-9 and TRBJ2-5; the match to TRBD1 covers 7 bases. Germline CDR1 and CDR2: SEHNR and FQNEAQ (reference sequence). The CDR3 loop spans 12 amino acids. V was clipped by 7 bases and J by 3 bases; unmatched bases: 2. The CDR3 sequence is CASIGQEETQYF. In DNA, the CDR3 is TGTGCCAGCATCGGACAGGAAGAGACCCAGTACTTC.

As regards this clonotype: A read error may explain this, as a much larger clone is one base away. The chain has TRBV27 and TRBJ2-3, with 11 bases aligning to TRBD2. V shed 8 bases, J shed 4 bases, and the junction held 11 bases outside the gene matches. This CDR3 has 16 residues. Germline V gene data show CDR1 as MNHEY and CDR2 as SMNVEV (reference sequence). The CDR3 loop is CASGPGTSGYADTQYF. The DNA for the CDR3 is TGTGCCAGCGGACCTGGGACTAGCGGATACGCAGATACGCAGTATTTT.

This clonotype was observed at least ten times. The rearrangement joins TRBV5-4 to TRBJ2-3, with TRBD2 matching 7 bases. V shed 0 bases and J 3 bases; nucleotides not matched to a gene: 10. This CDR3 comprises 17 residues. In germline, CDR1 is SGHNT, CDR2 YYREEE (reference sequence). The CDR3 DNA is TGTGCCAGCAGCTTGGCCCTTTGGCGGGAGAAGACAGATACGCAGTATTTT. It is translated as CASSLALWREKTDTQYF.

The table lists this clonotype with many counts. The V gene is TRBV12-3 or TRBV12-4, the J gene TRBJ1-1, with TRBD1 as a possible D gene (5 bases). V was clipped by 5 bases and J by 0 bases, with 16 bases between them. This CDR3 contains 16 residues. The CDR3 region has the DNA TGTGCCAGCAGTCTCGGGGCAAACCCCATGAACACTGAAGCTTTCTTT. This encodes CASSLGANPMNTEAFF.

This clonotype was recorded many times. This sequence joins TRBV7-2 and TRBJ2-7, with D hard to call. V was cut by 8 bases and J by 2 bases, with 7 bases left in between. The germline gives CDR1 SGHTA, CDR2 FQGNSA. CDR3 length: 11 residues. The CDR3 DNA sequence: TGTGCCAGCCTTGGAGCCTACGAGCAGTACTTC. Encoded protein: CASLGAYEQYF. The full variable domain, in which reference TRBV7-2 and TRBJ2-7 provide the parts outside the CDR3, is GAGVSQSPSNKVTEKGKDVELRCDPISGHTALYWYRQSLGQGLEFLIYFQGNSAPDKSGLPSDRFSAERTGGSVSTLTIQRTQQEDSAVYLCASLGAYEQYFGPGTRLTVT.

V usage is TRBV19 and J usage is TRBJ2-7; no reliable D call. Trimming shortened V by 3 bases and J by 1 base, and 13 bases separated the two germline ends. Germline-derived CDR1 and CDR2 are LNHDA and SQIVND (reference sequence). The CDR3 loop spans 15 amino acids. CDR3 in amino acids: CASSMVGTRSYEQYF. Written as DNA, the CDR3 is TGTGCCAGTAGTATGGTGGGCACAAGGTCCTACGAGCAGTACTTC.

The rearrangement joins TRBV27 to TRBJ1-2, with no clear D. This CDR3 comprises 14 residues. V shed 2 bases and J shed 2 bases, with 9 bases lying between them. Germline-derived CDR1 and CDR2 are MNHEY and SMNVEV (reference sequence). CDR3 amino acids: CASSLGYRNYGYTF. CDR3 DNA: TGTGCCAGCAGTTTAGGGTATAGAAACTATGGCTACACCTTC.